These 25 T cell receptor beta chains originate from one sample sequenced in a study of metastatic and nonmetastatic thyroid tumors. TCRdb called clones again from the PCR reads with MiXCR. The data show roughly 59,000 clones, under 20% seen once. Thyroid surgery was performed in patients who had received no treatment beforehand. The sequencing sample was made of blood. The source is a male donor with papillary thyroid cancer or a benign thyroid nodule (not recorded which). Some clones in this sample may be carry-over from other donors' samples.

For the CDR3, the DNA is TGTGCCTGGAGTGGGATTAGCAGGAGAGAGACCGCCGGGGAGCTGTTTTTT. This gives the protein CAWSGISRRETAGELFF. V usage is TRBV30 and J usage is TRBJ2-2; D gene ambiguous. CDR1 is GTSNPN, CDR2 SVGIG, per germline (reference sequence). CDR3 length: 17 amino acids. Trimming shortened V by 1 base and J by 6 bases, and 21 bases separated the two germline ends. The variable domain in full, completed from reference TRBV30 and TRBJ2-2, reads SQTIHQWPATLVQPVGSPLSLECTVEGTSNPNLYWYRQAAGRGLQLLFYSVGIGQISSEVPQNLSASRPQDRQFILSSKKLLLSDSGFYLCAWSGISRRETAGELFFGEGSRLTVL.

This clone was seen at least ten times. The rearrangement uses TRBV6-1 and TRBJ2-2; TRBD2 might be the D (6 bases). CDR1 is MNHNS, CDR2 SASEGT, per germline. The germline V and J ends were trimmed by 2 bases and 3 bases, with 10 bases remaining between them. This CDR3 is 15 amino acids long. DNA of the CDR3: TGTGCCAGCAGTGAAAAAACGGGGGACACCGGGGAGCTGTTTTTT. It codes for CASSEKTGDTGELFF.

This clone was picked up many times. The CDR3 is CATSDSFGDWYGYTF. The CDR3 nucleotides are TGTGCCACCAGTGATTCTTTCGGGGATTGGTATGGCTACACCTTC. The chain couples TRBV24-1 to TRBJ1-2, with no clear D. Trimming shortened V by 2 bases and J by 5 bases, and 14 bases separated the two germline ends. The germline gives CDR1 KGHDR, CDR2 SFDVKD. The CDR3 covers 15 residues.

In its sample, this clone is medium-sized. The rearrangement joins TRBV5-1 to TRBJ1-2, with D unresolved. Looked up from germline, CDR1 is SGHRS and CDR2 is YFSETQ. The CDR3 is 12 amino acids. V shed 6 bases and J shed 2 bases, with 8 bases lying between them. This CDR3 reads CASKTENYGYTF. The DNA of the CDR3 is TGCGCCAGCAAGACGGAGAACTATGGCTACACCTTC.

There are many counts of this clone. This chain links TRBV12-3 or TRBV12-4 with TRBJ1-5; TRBD1 is a possible D gene (6 bases). Trimming removed 1 base at V and 7 bases at J, with 11 bases between. The CDR3 has 14 residues. In DNA form, the CDR3 reads TGTGCCAGCAGTTTAGGGACAGAGGGCCAGCCCCAGCATTTT. Its protein product is CASSLGTEGQPQHF.

This clone was observed at least ten times. Other nucleotide sequences in the sample specify the same CDR3. The chain links TRBV5-1 to TRBJ2-1, with TRBD1 matching over 9 bases. V gave up 0 bases and J gave up 0 bases; unmatched junction bases: 4. The CDR3 covers 17 residues. Germline V gene sequence: CDR1 SGHRS, CDR2 YFSETQ. CDR3 in amino acids: CASSLEGTGTSYNEQFF. The DNA for the CDR3 is TGCGCCAGCAGCTTGGAGGGGACAGGGACCTCCTACAATGAGCAGTTCTTC.

The sample holds many counts of this clone. The chain has TRBV9 and TRBJ2-5; 8 bases are a match to TRBD2. CDR1 is SGDLS and CDR2 is YYNGEE in the germline V gene. With V trimmed by 0 bases and J by 5 bases, 9 bases remained unmatched. The CDR3 contains 16 residues. The CDR3 DNA is TGTGCCAGCAGCGTAGTCGACGGGGGGGCCCTGGAGACCCAGTACTTC. This sequence encodes CASSVVDGGALETQYF.

This clone was seen many times. This chain connects TRBV6-2 or TRBV6-3 to TRBJ2-3; 8 bases match TRBD2. This CDR3 spans 17 amino acids. The trim removed 2 bases at V and 0 bases at J, leaving 7 bases unmatched. Germline values: CDR1 MNHEY, CDR2 SVGEGT. CDR3 DNA sequence: TGTGCCAGCAGTTACCGGGCACTAGCGGACAGCACAGATACGCAGTATTTT. Translated, it gives CASSYRALADSTDTQYF.

In this sample, this clone turned up many times. The gene calls are TRBV14 and TRBJ2-1, with D perhaps TRBD2 (6 bases). Trimming shortened V by 2 bases and J by 6 bases, and 17 bases separated the two germline ends. CDR3 length: 16 residues. From germline, CDR1 is SGHDN and CDR2 FVKESK. The CDR3 DNA is TGTGCCAGCAGCCAACCGAATAGCGGAAATACCAATGAGCAGTTCTTC. Translation gives CASSQPNSGNTNEQFF.

This clone was seen repeatedly, ten times or more. This chain uses TRBV7-2 with TRBJ1-1; D might be TRBD1 (5 bases). Germline V CDR1 and CDR2: SGHTA, FQGNSA. The V and J ends lost 4 bases and 1 base respectively, with 10 bases between them. There are 14 residues in the CDR3. CDR3 residues: CASSSGTANTEAFF. CDR3 DNA: TGTGCCAGCAGCTCCGGGACGGCGAACACTGAAGCTTTCTTT.

Many counts were recorded for this clone. V is TRBV6-1 and J is TRBJ1-1; D perhaps matches TRBD1 (5 bases). Trimming took off 0 bases at V and 6 bases at J, with 11 bases between the two ends. CDR1 and CDR2 from the germline V gene are MNHNS and SASEGT. The CDR3 loop spans 14 amino acids. The CDR3: CASSEARGPAEAFF. CDR3 bases: TGTGCCAGCAGTGAAGCGCGGGGCCCTGCTGAAGCTTTCTTT.

The chain employs TRBV6-1 and TRBJ2-7, with 8 nucleotides matching TRBD1. The germline CDR1 and CDR2 sequences are MNHNS and SASEGT. The CDR3 totals 17 residues. The DNA for the CDR3 is TGTGCCGGCAGTGAAGCGAACCTCGGACAGGGTAAGGACGAGCAGTACGTC. Its translation is CAGSEANLGQGKDEQYV.

Note on this clone: The junction and the germline gene differ at one end; a read error may be behind it. The V gene is TRBV5-1, the J gene TRBJ2-5; 10 nucleotides agree with TRBD1. The CDR3 has 15 amino acids. Looked up from germline, CDR1 is SGHRS and CDR2 is YFSETQ. The CDR3 DNA is TGCGCCAGCAGCCAAGAGGGACAGGGGTGGGAGACCCATTACTTC. Its translation is CASSQEGQGWETHYF.

This clone was counted between two and nine times. This sequence may be a read error, since a much larger clone differs from it by one base. The V call is TRBV9, the J call TRBJ2-1, with D perhaps assigned TRBD1 or TRBD2 (5 bases each). Germline-derived CDR1 and CDR2 are SGDLS and YYNGEE. V was trimmed by 3 bases and J by 13 bases, leaving 20 bases between them. The CDR3 length is 14 residues. The CDR3 loop is CASSADPGTSDQFF. CDR3 bases: TGTGCCAGCAGCGCCGACCCCGGGACCAGTGATCAGTTCTTC.

Many counts were recorded for this clone. The rearrangement joins TRBV7-2 to TRBJ2-5; D is possibly TRBD1 (7 bases). There are 15 residues in the CDR3. Germline CDR1 is SGHTA and CDR2 is FQGNSA. V was cut by 5 bases and J by 3 bases, with 16 bases left in between. The CDR3, as DNA: TGTGCCAGCAGCCCCGACAGGGAGGCAGAAGAGACCCAGTACTTC. This sequence encodes CASSPDREAEETQYF. Drawing the rest from reference TRBV7-2 and TRBJ2-5, the complete variable domain is GAGVSQSPSNKVTEKGKDVELRCDPISGHTALYWYRQSLGQGLEFLIYFQGNSAPDKSGLPSDRFSAERTGGSVSTLTIQRTQQEDSAVYLCASSPDREAEETQYFGPGTRLLVL.

This clone was seen many times. The CDR3 nucleotides read TGCAGCGTGGGGTGGGGGGGAGCCACCGGGGAGCTGTTTTTT. Amino acid sequence: CSVGWGGATGELFF. The rearrangement joins TRBV29-1 to TRBJ2-2, with 7 nucleotides matching TRBD2. The CDR3 contains 14 residues. Germline V gene lookup returns CDR1 SQVTM and CDR2 ANQGSEA. J was trimmed by 4 bases and V by 6 bases; bases with no gene match: 8.

This clone was detected many times. V usage is TRBV5-1 and J usage is TRBJ1-1; the D is unclear. Trimming took 0 bases from V and 1 from J, leaving 7 bases between them. This CDR3 spans 14 amino acids. Looked up from germline, CDR1 is SGHRS and CDR2 is YFSETQ. The CDR3 DNA sequence: TGCGCCAGCAGCTTGGGGGCGGCGAACACTGAAGCTTTCTTT. It yields the protein CASSLGAANTEAFF.

This clone was detected only a few times. The chain uses TRBV6-1 and TRBJ1-2; unclear D gene. V was trimmed by 8 bases and J by 4 bases, leaving 11 bases between them. Per germline, CDR1 MNHNS and CDR2 SASEGT. The CDR3 has 12 amino acids. Written as DNA, the CDR3 is TGTGCCAGCGAAGGACGCCCCTATGGCTACACCTTC. It codes for CASEGRPYGYTF.

This clone was seen at least ten times. The CDR3 loop is CARAGTTGELFF. Here the CDR3 DNA reads TGTGCCAGGGCAGGAACCACCGGGGAGCTGTTTTTT. This chain links TRBV13 with TRBJ2-2; D remains ambiguous. The germline CDR1 and CDR2 sequences are PRHDT and FYEKMQ (reference sequence). Trimming removed 9 bases at V and 4 bases at J, with 9 bases between. The CDR3 length is 12 residues.

At least ten counts were recorded for this clone. Other DNA sequences in the sample encode the same CDR3. This sequence joins TRBV9 and TRBJ2-3; the D gene is possibly TRBD2 (5 bases). Trimming took 0 bases from V and 1 from J, leaving 15 bases between them. The CDR3 runs 17 residues. From germline, CDR1 is SGDLS and CDR2 YYNGEE. The CDR3 DNA sequence: TGTGCCAGCAGCGTAGCGCCCCCGGGAATGGGCACAGATACGCAGTATTTT. It is translated as CASSVAPPGMGTDTQYF.

CDR3 residues: CASRPGRPHEQYF. In DNA, the CDR3 is TGTGCCAGCAGGCCAGGGAGGCCCCACGAGCAGTACTTC. V is TRBV6-2 or TRBV6-3 and J is TRBJ2-7, with D perhaps TRBD2 (6 bases). Deletions cut 6 bases from V and 5 bases from J, with 14 bases between. From germline, CDR1 is MNHEY and CDR2 SVGEGT. This CDR3 region has 13 residues.

A note on this clone: A much larger clone lies one base from this, so it may be a read error. J is TRBJ1-4 and V is TRBV7-2; D unclear. CDR1 is SGHTA and CDR2 is FQGNSA in the germline V gene. V was cut by 2 bases and J by 7 bases, with 14 bases left in between. The CDR3 totals 15 residues. CDR3 nucleotides: TGTGCCAGCAGCTTAAACTTTTGCAGGTTTGAAAAACTGTTTTTT. Its translation is CASSLNFCRFEKLFF.

Note on this clone: This clone may be a read error of a much larger clone one base away. The rearrangement joins TRBV7-9 to TRBJ1-4, with D unresolved. Trimming shortened V by 1 base and J by 5 bases, and 8 bases separated the two germline ends. This CDR3 region has 14 residues. In germline, CDR1 is SEHNR, CDR2 FQNEAQ (reference sequence). The CDR3 region is CASSLGVINEKLFF. The CDR3 DNA reads as TGTGCCAGCAGCTTAGGGGTAATCAATGAAAAACTGTTTTTT.

This clone was found many times. V and J are TRBV19 and TRBJ1-5; D not resolved. The CDR3 extends over 12 amino acids. V dropped 5 bases and J dropped 2 bases, with 4 bases sitting between them. The germline gives CDR1 LNHDA, CDR2 SQIVND (reference sequence). The CDR3, as DNA: TGTGCCAGTAGTGGTGGCAATCAGCCCCAGCATTTT. Residues: CASSGGNQPQHF.

This clone was detected ten times or more. A much larger clone lies one base from this, so it may be a read error. CDR3: CAWSTPYEQYF. Here the CDR3 DNA reads TGTGCCTGGAGCACTCCCTACGAGCAGTACTTC. The V call is TRBV30, the J call TRBJ2-7; D is unresolved. V was clipped by 3 bases and J by 2 bases, with 5 bases between them. The CDR3 is made up of 11 amino acids. The germline gives CDR1 GTSNPN, CDR2 SVGIG (reference sequence). The whole variable domain, remainder taken from reference TRBV30 and TRBJ2-7, is SQTIHQWPATLVQPVGSPLSLECTVEGTSNPNLYWYRQAAGRGLQLLFYSVGIGQISSEVPQNLSASRPQDRQFILSSKKLLLSDSGFYLCAWSTPYEQYFGPGTRLTVT.